These 18 T cell receptor beta chains share one sample of origin, sequenced in a study of monozygotic twins with inflammatory bowel disease (dated by TCRdb to about 2019). The library was obtained by 5' RACE. For sequencing, an Illumina HiSeq 2500 was employed. TCRdb reprocessed the public reads and reports one entry per CDR3 protein sequence, without DNA. This specimen's table enumerates 300,000 to 450,000 distinct CDR3 sequences. In total, the top ten clones hold 2.6% of the sample. The sequencing input was blood. These receptors were taken from a human donor with ulcerative colitis or Crohn's disease, or a healthy co-twin of an affected twin (not recorded which).

The CDR3 region is CASSTRGPSGYTF. The chain uses TRBV27 and TRBJ1-2; no DNA is available, so the TRBD1 call from TCRdb remains unchecked. Germline CDR1 is MNHEY and CDR2 is SMNVEV (reference sequence). The length of the CDR3 is 13 residues.

This chain uses TRBV2 with TRBJ2-2; TCRdb calls TRBD1, which cannot be checked without DNA. The CDR3 spans 14 residues. Per the germline V gene, CDR1 is SNHLY and CDR2 is FYNNEI. The CDR3 sequence: CASKETENTGELFF.

This sequence joins TRBV6-5 and TRBJ2-5; the TCRdb D gene call, TRBD1, has no DNA to confirm it. CDR3 length: 14 residues. Looked up from germline, CDR1 is MNHEY and CDR2 is SVGAGI. The chain's CDR3 is CASSYFGAQETQYF.

This chain links TRBV11-1 with TRBJ2-1; the TRBD2 assignment by TCRdb is unverifiable without DNA. This CDR3 spans 13 amino acids. Germline-derived CDR1 and CDR2 are SGHAT and FQDESV (reference sequence). CDR3 sequence: CASSDYLYNEQFF.

The V and J genes are TRBV24-1 and TRBJ2-3. Germline loops: CDR1 KGHDR, CDR2 SFDVKD. The CDR3 has 17 residues. This CDR3 is CATSDFRERHSTDTQYF.

The V call is TRBV7-3, the J call TRBJ2-1; no DNA is available, so the TRBD1 call from TCRdb remains unchecked. The germline V gene has CDR1 SGHTA and CDR2 FQGTGA. This CDR3 is built from 14 residues. CDR3 amino acids: CASSLTGRGLEQFF.

The rearrangement joins TRBV5-1 to TRBJ2-2. Germline CDR1 is SGHRS and CDR2 is YFSETQ. The CDR3 spans 16 residues. The CDR3 protein is CASSLVASVNTGELFF.

V gene TRBV12-3 or TRBV12-4 combines with J gene TRBJ2-7; TCRdb designates TRBD2, a call that cannot be tested without DNA. This CDR3 is 13 amino acids long. The CDR3 region is CASSLAVPVEQYF.

This chain uses TRBV6-2 or TRBV6-3 with TRBJ2-2; checking the TCRdb D call of TRBD1 is not possible without DNA. The CDR3 runs 14 residues. Per the germline V gene, CDR1 is MNHEY and CDR2 is SVGEGT. The CDR3 region is CASTLDRYTGELFF.

The chain has TRBV18 and TRBJ1-1. CDR1 is KGHSH and CDR2 is LQKENI in the germline V gene. CDR3 length equals 18 residues. This chain's CDR3 is CASSPTGSYTVGNTEAFF.

V is TRBV4-3 and J is TRBJ1-4; checking the TCRdb D call of TRBD1 is not possible without DNA. The CDR3 has 16 residues. CDR1 LGHNA and CDR2 YSLEER come from the germline V gene. The CDR3 here is CASSQDRGSTNEKLFF.

J is TRBJ2-7 and V is TRBV20-1. In germline, CDR1 is DFQATT, CDR2 SNEGSKA (reference sequence). The CDR3 runs to 12 residues. CDR3 sequence reads: CSLQGGAYEQYF.

V gene TRBV20-1 combines with J gene TRBJ2-2; TCRdb lists TRBD1, though no DNA is available to test this call. The CDR3 extends over 15 amino acids. Germline V lookup: CDR1 DFQATT, CDR2 SNEGSKA (reference sequence). The CDR3 region is CSASSRVSRAGELFF.

The rearrangement joins TRBV7-2 to TRBJ2-1; no DNA is available, so the TRBD1 call from TCRdb remains unchecked. The CDR3 has 14 residues. Germline V lookup: CDR1 SGHTA, CDR2 FQGNSA. CDR3 amino acids: CASSYRQGVNEQFF.

The chain couples TRBV9 to TRBJ2-1; TCRdb reports TRBD1, a call that lacks DNA to check it against. This CDR3 has 14 amino acids. Germline CDR1 reads SGDLS; CDR2 reads YYNGEE. The CDR3 protein is CASSVEFWGNEQFF.

This rearrangement joins TRBV18 to TRBJ1-5; TCRdb returns TRBD1, unconfirmable since there is no DNA. CDR1 and CDR2 (germline): KGHSH, LQKENI. The CDR3 is 17 amino acids. CDR3 sequence: CASSPSAGSVSNQPQHF.

This chain links TRBV6-5 with TRBJ1-4. In germline, CDR1 is MNHEY, CDR2 SVGAGI. This CDR3 is built from 13 residues. The CDR3 sequence is CASSYRGGGKLFF.

The J gene is TRBJ2-7, the V gene TRBV20-1; the TCRdb D gene call, TRBD2, has no DNA to confirm it. Germline V gene data show CDR1 as DFQATT and CDR2 as SNEGSKA (reference sequence). CDR3 length: 16 amino acids. CDR3: CSARARGLAGNYEQYF.